The 10 T cell receptor beta chains below come from one sample, sequenced in a study of cytomegalovirus exposure and HLA in healthy donors. PCR was performed using 60 Vbeta and 13 Jbeta primers. The assay was immunoSEQ multiplex PCR, and TCRdb's table has in-frame clones only and misses some. This sample has roughly 150,000 clones, with around 79% found just once. The sample consisted of PBMCs. The origin of the receptors is a man between 25 and 39 years old in good health and CMV-seropositive.

This chain connects TRBV28 to TRBJ2-1; no definite D call. CDR1 and CDR2 (germline): MDHEN, SYDVKM. The V and J ends lost 1 base and 7 bases respectively, with 5 bases between them. The CDR3 totals 12 residues. The CDR3 region is CASSLSGNEQFF. For the CDR3, the DNA is TGTGCCAGCAGTTTATCCGGGAATGAGCAGTTCTTC.

The chain carries TRBV7-9 and TRBJ1-5; TRBD1 is a possible D gene (6 bases). The CDR3 is 14 residues long. V lost 2 bases and J 4 bases, leaving 9 bases between the germline ends. CDR1 is SEHNR and CDR2 is FQNEAQ in the germline V gene (reference sequence). The CDR3: CASSLSQGNQPQHF. Written as DNA, the CDR3 is TGTGCCAGCAGCTTATCCCAGGGGAATCAGCCCCAGCATTTT.

The chain is built from TRBV19 and TRBJ2-7; 11 bases are a match to TRBD1. This CDR3 has 14 residues. Unmatched junction bases numbered 3, after V lost 3 bases and J lost 5 bases. Germline CDR1 is LNHDA and CDR2 is SQIVND (reference sequence). This chain's CDR3 is CASSIGTGGNEQYF. The CDR3 bases are TGTGCCAGTAGTATTGGGACAGGGGGTAACGAGCAGTACTTC. The variable domain in full, completed from reference TRBV19 and TRBJ2-7, reads DGGITQSPKYLFRKEGQNVTLSCEQNLNHDAMYWYRQDPGQGLRLIYYSQIVNDFQKGDIAEGYSVSREKKESFPLTVTSAQKNPTAFYLCASSIGTGGNEQYFGPGTRLTVT.

This clone was counted between two and nine times. CDR3 coding DNA: TGTGCCAGCAGTATCCCTGGACAGGTGTACTACGAGCAGTACTTC. Encoded protein: CASSIPGQVYYEQYF. This chain links TRBV28 with TRBJ2-4; 7 positions match TRBD1. TRBJ2-7 matches the DNA end more closely, so the J call is doubtful. The length of the CDR3 is 15 residues. CDR1 is MDHEN and CDR2 is SYDVKM in the germline V gene.

The V gene is TRBV27, the J gene TRBJ2-4; a weak D match, TRBD2 (6 bases). Between the trimmed V and J ends, which lost 7 bases and 5 bases, there was a span of 18 bases. CDR1 is MNHEY and CDR2 is SMNVEV in the germline V gene (reference sequence). CDR3 size: 15 residues. The CDR3 is CASKPGVFYENIQYF. CDR3 DNA: TGTGCCAGCAAACCGGGGGTCTTTTACGAAAACATTCAGTACTTC.

This clone was counted once. This CDR3 reads CATSRPNRDSLTDTQYF. The CDR3 DNA reads as TGTGCCACCAGCAGACCAAACCGGGACTCACTCACAGATACGCAGTATTTT. This chain connects TRBV15 to TRBJ2-3, with D perhaps TRBD2 (6 bases). The CDR3 extends over 17 amino acids. Germline V lookup: CDR1 LNHNV, CDR2 YYDKDF (reference sequence). V lost 2 bases to trimming and J lost 2 bases, with 17 bases between them.

The chain recombines TRBV30 with TRBJ2-3; the match to TRBD2 covers 12 bases. J gave up 6 bases and V 6 bases, and 1 base lay outside the gene matches. This CDR3 has 12 amino acids. CDR1 is GTSNPN, CDR2 SVGIG, per germline (reference sequence). The CDR3: CACLAGGDTQYF. The CDR3 DNA sequence: TGTGCCTGCCTAGCGGGAGGGGATACGCAGTATTTT.

The genes are TRBV28 and TRBJ1-5, with a weak D call TRBD1 (5 bases). The CDR3 runs to 12 residues. Germline V lookup: CDR1 MDHEN, CDR2 SYDVKM. V dropped 5 bases and J dropped 7 bases, with 9 bases sitting between them. This CDR3 is CASSVRAQPQHF. CDR3 DNA: TGTGCCAGCAGTGTCAGGGCCCAGCCCCAGCATTTT.

V and J are TRBV5-1 and TRBJ2-3; D might be TRBD1 (6 bases). CDR1 is SGHRS, CDR2 YFSETQ, per germline. The V end lost 4 bases, the J end lost 0 bases, and 12 bases lay between the germline ends. The CDR3 is 15 residues long. The CDR3 DNA sequence: TGCGCCAGCAGCACACTGACAGGAAGCACAGATACGCAGTATTTT. Amino acid sequence: CASSTLTGSTDTQYF.

The V call is TRBV4-3, the J call TRBJ1-4, with 7 nucleotides matching TRBD1. Germline V gene lookup returns CDR1 LGHNA and CDR2 YSLEER. CDR3 length equals 17 residues. With V trimmed by 2 bases and J by 11 bases, 17 bases remained unmatched. The CDR3 region has the DNA TGCGCCAGCAGCCAAACTATCTCAGGACAGGAGGCGCGGAAACTGTTTTTT. Protein: CASSQTISGQEARKLFF.